A selection of T cell receptor beta chains follows, all from one sample in a study of CD8 T cells in Susac syndrome. TCRdb redid the calling of the immunoSEQ multiplex PCR reads with MiXCR, one entry per CDR3 protein. The profile covers 90,000 or so distinct CDR3 sequences, with 90% to 95% appearing a single time and over 0.25% taken by the ten largest. Sequenced material: CD8+ T cells from PBMCs. The receptors here all came from a human donor in good health. CDR3s include the opening cysteine and the closing phenylalanine or tryptophan. The order of the fields is J gene, D gene, V gene, clone size, CDR3 DNA, CDR3 protein. The D gene is left open where the match is weak. Clone size is not always given. Where it is, it says once, few, many or a class for expanded clones.

TRBJ2-7,.,TRBV7-3,.,TGTGCCAGCAGCCCCGGAGGGTCCGAGCAGTACTTC,CASSPGGSEQYF
TRBJ2-5,.,TRBV4-1,.,TGCGCCAGCAGCCAAGATCGGGGACTTTTGAGAGAGACCCAGTACTTC,CASSQDRGLLRETQYF
TRBJ2-3,.,TRBV27,.,TGTGCCAGCAGTTTAGTAAGGACGGCAAGCACAGATACGCAGTATTTT,CASSLVRTASTDTQYF
TRBJ1-6,.,TRBV9,once,TGTGCCAGAGGAGGGGGGGCCCTGTATAATTCACCCCTCCACTTT,CARGGGALYNSPLHF
TRBJ1-5,.,TRBV9,.,TGTGCCAGCAGCGTAGGACAGGAAAATCAGCCCCAGCATTTT,CASSVGQENQPQHF
TRBJ1-1,.,TRBV7-9,few,TGTGCCAGCAGCTTAGAGGGGGGTGGAACTGAAGCTTTCTTT,CASSLEGGGTEAFF
TRBJ2-7,TRBD1,TRBV29-1,.,TGCAGCGTTGATTCTGGACAGGGGTATTTGTACGAGCAGTACTTC,CSVDSGQGYLYEQYF
TRBJ1-3,.,TRBV5-1,.,TGCGCCAGCAGCCCGGGGGGGCCTGGAAACACCATATATTTT,CASSPGGPGNTIYF
TRBJ1-1,.,TRBV5-6,once,TGTGCCAGCAGCCGACCCTCAGGGAGCACTGAAGCTTTCTTT,CASSRPSGSTEAFF
TRBJ2-1,TRBD2,TRBV6-2/TRBV6-3,once,TGTGCCAGCAGTCCCCGGGGGGAAGCCTACAATGAGCAGTTCTTC,CASSPRGEAYNEQFF
TRBJ1-1,.,TRBV29-1,.,TGCAGCGTTGGGGAGAATCCCTCTGAAGCTTTCTTT,CSVGENPSEAFF
TRBJ1-5,.,TRBV4-1,.,TGCGCCAGCAGCCAAGCCGAAGTAGGACAGCCCCAGCATTTT,CASSQAEVGQPQHF
TRBJ2-7,.,TRBV4-1,.,TGCGCCAGCAGTTGGAGAGACTCCTACGAGCAGTACTTC,CASSWRDSYEQYF
TRBJ2-3,.,TRBV9,.,TGTGCCAGCAGCGTCCTCACAGATACGCAGTATTTT,CASSVLTDTQYF
TRBJ2-1,TRBD2,TRBV13,.,TGTGCCAGCAGCTTAAGCGGGGGCCGCAGCTCCTACAATGAGCAGTTCTTC,CASSLSGGRSSYNEQFF
TRBJ1-5,TRBD1,TRBV29-1,.,TGCAGCGTCGTTGAGGGGGACAGGGCTGGTCAGCCCCAGCATTTT,CSVVEGDRAGQPQHF
TRBJ2-5,.,TRBV2,.,TGTGCCAGCAGCTTCTCCACTGACCCCTCCTCGTACCAAGAGACCCAGTACTTC,CASSFSTDPSSYQETQYF
TRBJ1-2,TRBD1,TRBV6-6,.,TGTGCCAGCAGTTCCCAGGGGGCCGACTACTATGGCTACACCTTC,CASSSQGADYYGYTF
TRBJ2-7,TRBD1,TRBV13,once,TGTGCCAGCAGCCACCGCAGGGGGAACGACGAGCAGTACTTC,CASSHRRGNDEQYF
TRBJ2-7,.,TRBV2,.,TGTGCCAGCAGTGTTTATAGCTCCTACGAGCAGTACTTC,CASSVYSSYEQYF
TRBJ2-7,TRBD2,TRBV6-1,.,TGTGCCAGCTCGTTACTAGCGGGGGGAGGCGAGCAGTACTTC,CASSLLAGGGEQYF
TRBJ2-7,.,TRBV20-1,few,TGCAGTGCTGACCGCTCTGTGGGTGGCGAGCAGTACTTC,CSADRSVGGEQYF
TRBJ1-1,.,TRBV21-1,.,TGTGCCAGCAGCAAAGGAGACGAGACTTTCTTT,CASSKGDETFF
TRBJ2-5,TRBD1,TRBV7-8,.,TGTGCCAGCAGCTACCAGGGGGCCGGTTTGAAGACCCAGTACTTC,CASSYQGAGLKTQYF
TRBJ1-1,.,TRBV30,once,TGTGCCTGGAGTTTCTTGCAAGGAGAGAACACTGAAGCTTTCTTT,CAWSFLQGENTEAFF
TRBJ1-1,.,TRBV9,.,TGTGCCAGCAGCGAAGACCCAGGCATGAACACTGAAGCTTTCTTT,CASSEDPGMNTEAFF
TRBJ1-2,TRBD1,TRBV2,.,TGTGCCAGCAATACCCTAAATGACAGGGAGAGAGAAGGCTACACCTTC,CASNTLNDREREGYTF
TRBJ2-7,.,TRBV5-6,few,TGTGCCAGCAGCTTGGGGGACACCTCCTACGAGCAGTACTTC,CASSLGDTSYEQYF
TRBJ2-7,.,TRBV4-1,.,TGCGCCAGCAGCCGGCCAGGGTCCTACGAGCAGTACTTC,CASSRPGSYEQYF
TRBJ1-1,TRBD1,TRBV19,.,TGTGCCAGTAGTGGATGGGACAGGCCCACTGAAGCTTTCTTT,CASSGWDRPTEAFF
TRBJ2-7,TRBD1,TRBV5-4,.,TGTGCCAGCAGCTTGGCTTCAGGGGGCAAGTACGAGCAGTACTTC,CASSLASGGKYEQYF
TRBJ2-4,.,TRBV3-1,.,TGTGCCAGCTCCCGGGACGGCCTAGAAAACATTCAGTACTTC,CASSRDGLENIQYF
TRBJ2-7,.,TRBV6-2/TRBV6-3,.,TGTGCCAGCAGTTACTCCTCCTTCGAGCAGTACTTC,CASSYSSFEQYF
TRBJ1-1,.,TRBV9,.,TGTGCCAGCAGCGTAGCCTGGAGGAACACTGAAGCTTTCTTT,CASSVAWRNTEAFF
TRBJ2-1,.,TRBV15,.,TGTGCCACCAGCAGACAGGCGGACTACAATGAGCAGTTCTTC,CATSRQADYNEQFF
TRBJ1-2,TRBD1,TRBV6-5,.,TGTGCCAGCACTGACAGGGGGAACTATGGCTACACCTTC,CASTDRGNYGYTF
TRBJ2-7,TRBD2,TRBV3-1,.,TGTGCCAGCAGCCAACGTAGGGAGGGTCTGCTATTCTACGAGCAGTACTTC,CASSQRREGLLFYEQYF
TRBJ2-5,.,TRBV7-9,.,TGTGCCAGCAGCTTAGCAAACAGCCAAGAGACCCAGTACTTC,CASSLANSQETQYF
TRBJ1-6,.,TRBV27,.,TGTGCCAGCACCTCGGGGGCAGGGGTACCCCTCCACTTT,CASTSGAGVPLHF